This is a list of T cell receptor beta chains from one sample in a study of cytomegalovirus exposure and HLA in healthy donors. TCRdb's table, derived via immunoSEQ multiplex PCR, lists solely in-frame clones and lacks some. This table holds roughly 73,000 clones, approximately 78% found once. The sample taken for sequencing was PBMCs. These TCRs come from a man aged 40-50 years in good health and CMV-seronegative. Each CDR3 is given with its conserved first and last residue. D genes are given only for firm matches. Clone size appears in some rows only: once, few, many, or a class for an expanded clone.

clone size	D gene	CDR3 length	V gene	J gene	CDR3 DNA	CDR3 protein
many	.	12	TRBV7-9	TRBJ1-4	TGTGCCAGCAACCCACTGTCCGAAAAACTGTTTTTT	CASNPLSEKLFF
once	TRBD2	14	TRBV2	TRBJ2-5	TGTGCCAGCAGTACGCGGGGGGGGAAAGAGACCCAGTACTTC	CASSTRGGKETQYF
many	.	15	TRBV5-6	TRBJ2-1	TGTGCCAGCAGCTTCCGGGACACCTACACCAATGAGCAGTTCTTC	CASSFRDTYTNEQFF
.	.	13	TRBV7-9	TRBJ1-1	TGTGCCAGCAGCTCCGATGGATGGGGCGAAGCTTTCTTT	CASSSDGWGEAFF
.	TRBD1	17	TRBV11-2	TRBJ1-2	TGTGCCAGCAGCCCTACGGGACAGGGTAGCGCACCCTATGGCTACACCTTC	CASSPTGQGSAPYGYTF
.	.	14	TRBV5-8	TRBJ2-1	TGTGCCAGCAGCCCGCTTTGGGGGGACAATGAGCAGTTCTTC	CASSPLWGDNEQFF
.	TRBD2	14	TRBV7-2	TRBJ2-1	TGTGCCAGCAGCCGCGGACTAGCGGGGGATGAGCAGTTCTTC	CASSRGLAGDEQFF
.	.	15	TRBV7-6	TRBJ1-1	TGTGCCAGCAGCTTAGTCGGGGTTTCGAACACTGAAGCTTTCTTT	CASSLVGVSNTEAFF
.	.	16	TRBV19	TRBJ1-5	TGTGCCAGTAGTACGCAGGGTTCCTGGGGCAATCAGCCCCAGCATTTT	CASSTQGSWGNQPQHF
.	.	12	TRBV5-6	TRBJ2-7	TGTGCCAGCAGCCGGACAGTGTACGAGCAGTACTTC	CASSRTVYEQYF
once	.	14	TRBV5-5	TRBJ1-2	TGTGCCAGCAGCGACTATGGAGTCTTGAATGGCTACACCTTC	CASSDYGVLNGYTF
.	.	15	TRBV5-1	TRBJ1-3	TGCGCCAGCAGCTTGGTCGGGGGGACGGGAAACACCATATATTTT	CASSLVGGTGNTIYF
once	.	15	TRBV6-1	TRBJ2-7	TGTGCCAGCAGTCCCCCCGGGACACTCTCCTACGAGCAGTACTTC	CASSPPGTLSYEQYF
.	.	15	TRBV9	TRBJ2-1	TGTGCCAGCAGCGTAGATGCAGGCTCCTACAATGAGCAGTTCTTC	CASSVDAGSYNEQFF
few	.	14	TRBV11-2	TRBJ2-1	TGTGCCAGCAGCTCCCTTACAGGGTACAATGAGCAGTTCTTC	CASSSLTGYNEQFF
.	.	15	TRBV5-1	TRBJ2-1	TGCGCCAGCAGATTTACAGGCGCCTCCTACAATGAGCAGTTCTTC	CASRFTGASYNEQFF
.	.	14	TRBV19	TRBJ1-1	TGTGCCAGTAGTACAAGACAGGCGTCGTGTGAAGCTTTCTTT	CASSTRQASCEAFF
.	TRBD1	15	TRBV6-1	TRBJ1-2	TGTGCCAGCAGGGACAGGGGTCTTCGTGACTATGGCTACACCTTC	CASRDRGLRDYGYTF
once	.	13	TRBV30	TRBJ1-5	TGTGCCTGGAGTGTTGCGGGTCTTCAGCCCCAGCATTTT	CAWSVAGLQPQHF
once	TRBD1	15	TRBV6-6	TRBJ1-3	TGTGCCAGCAGTTGGACCAGGACAGGTGGAAACACCATATATTTT	CASSWTRTGGNTIYF
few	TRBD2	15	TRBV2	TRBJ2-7	TGTGCCAGCAGCGGCCAGCGGGGGGGCTCCTACGAGCAGTACTTC	CASSGQRGGSYEQYF
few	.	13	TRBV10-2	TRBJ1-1	TGCGCCAGCAGGGGGGCTTTTGCGGGGGGAGCTTTCTTT	CASRGAFAGGAFF
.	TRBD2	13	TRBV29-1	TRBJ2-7	TGCAGCGTTGTGGGGGGGGAGGTTTACGAGCAGTACTTC	CSVVGGEVYEQYF
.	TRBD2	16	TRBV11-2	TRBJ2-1	TGTGCCAGCAGCCCCCGACTAGCGGGGATCTACAATGAGCAGTTCTTC	CASSPRLAGIYNEQFF
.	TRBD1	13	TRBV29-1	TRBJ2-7	TGCAGCGTTGAAGGTCGACAGGGGGGGGAGCAGTACTTC	CSVEGRQGGEQYF
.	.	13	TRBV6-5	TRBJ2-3	TGTGCCAGCACTCCCACGGCGGGGAGAACGCAGTATTTT	CASTPTAGRTQYF
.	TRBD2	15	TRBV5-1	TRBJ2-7	TGCGCCAGCAGCTTGGTATCTAGCGGGGGCTACGAGCAGTACTTC	CASSLVSSGGYEQYF
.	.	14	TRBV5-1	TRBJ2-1	TGCGCCAGCAGCTTGGCACTGGCAGGCAATGAGCAGTTCTTC	CASSLALAGNEQFF
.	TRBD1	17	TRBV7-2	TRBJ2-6	TGTGCCAGCAGCCAGGGGGTTCGGCTCTCTGGGGCCAACGTCCTGACTTTC	CASSQGVRLSGANVLTF
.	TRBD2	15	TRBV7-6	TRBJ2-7	TGTGCCAGCAGCTTTGGGCGGGGGGGGTCCGACGAGCAGTACTTC	CASSFGRGGSDEQYF
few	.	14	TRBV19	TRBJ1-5	TGTGCCAGTAGTATAAGAGACAGGAATCAGCCCCAGCATTTT	CASSIRDRNQPQHF
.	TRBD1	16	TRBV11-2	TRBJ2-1	TGTGCCAGCAGCTTTACTCTCGACAGGGGCTACAATGAGCAGTTCTTC	CASSFTLDRGYNEQFF
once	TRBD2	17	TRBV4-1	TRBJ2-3	TGCGCCAGCAGCCAAAGCGGGGGACTCGGAAGCACAGATACGCAGTATTTT	CASSQSGGLGSTDTQYF
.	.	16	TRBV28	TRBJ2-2	TGTGCCAGCAGTTTATCCGCAGGTATCGACACCGGGGAGCTGTTTTTT	CASSLSAGIDTGELFF
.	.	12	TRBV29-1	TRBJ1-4	TGCAGCGTTAAACTCGAGGGTGAAAAACTGTTTTTT	CSVKLEGEKLFF
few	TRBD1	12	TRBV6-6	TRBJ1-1	TGTGCCAGCAGTTACGCCGGGACAGGGGAGTTCTTT	CASSYAGTGEFF
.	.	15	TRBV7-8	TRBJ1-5	TGTGCCAGCAGCCCAAGGGCTGCGGGAAATCAGCCCCAGCATTTT	CASSPRAAGNQPQHF
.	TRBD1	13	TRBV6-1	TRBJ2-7	TGTGCCAGCAGTGGCCGGGACAGGGGTTTTCAGTACTTC	CASSGRDRGFQYF
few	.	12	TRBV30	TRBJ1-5	TGTGCCTGGAGCGGTGAGGGTCAGCCCCAGCATTTT	CAWSGEGQPQHF
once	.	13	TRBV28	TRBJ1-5	TGTGCCAGCAGTTTCAGTAGCAATCAGCCCCAGCATTTT	CASSFSSNQPQHF
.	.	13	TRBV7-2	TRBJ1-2	TGTGCCAGCAGCTCAGGGTTCGGCTATGGCTACACCTTC	CASSSGFGYGYTF
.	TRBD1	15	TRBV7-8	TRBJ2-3	TGTGCCAGCAGCCTCGACAGGGAAACCACAGATACGCAGTATTTT	CASSLDRETTDTQYF
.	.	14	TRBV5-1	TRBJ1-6	TGCGCCAGCAGCTTCGAGACCAGCGGTTCACCCCTCCACTTT	CASSFETSGSPLHF
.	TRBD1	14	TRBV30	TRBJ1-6	TGTGCCTGGATTCGGACAGGGTGGAATTCACCCCTCCACTTT	CAWIRTGWNSPLHF
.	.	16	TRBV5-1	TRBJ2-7	TGCGCCAGCAGCTTGGGGTCCCTTTCGACACCCTACGAGCAGTACTTC	CASSLGSLSTPYEQYF
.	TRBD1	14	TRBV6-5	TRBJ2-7	TGTGCCAGCAGCCGGACAGGGGCAGGCTACGAGCAGTACTTC	CASSRTGAGYEQYF
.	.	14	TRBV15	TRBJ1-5	TGTGCCACCAGCAGAGCGGGGAGAGATCAGCCCCAGCATTTT	CATSRAGRDQPQHF
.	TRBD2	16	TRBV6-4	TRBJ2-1	TGTGCCAGCAGTGCCGTAGCGGGGAGCTCCTACAATGAGCAGTTCTTC	CASSAVAGSSYNEQFF
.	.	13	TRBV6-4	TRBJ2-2	TGTGCCAGCAGTGACTCGATTGGTCGGGGATTGTTTTTT	CASSDSIGRGLFF
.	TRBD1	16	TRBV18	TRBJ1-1	TGTGCCAGCTCACCTGGACAGGGTGCCATGAACACTGAAGCTTTCTTT	CASSPGQGAMNTEAFF
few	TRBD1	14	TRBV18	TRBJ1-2	TGTGCCAGCTCACCGCCGGGACAGAACTATGGCTACACCTTC	CASSPPGQNYGYTF
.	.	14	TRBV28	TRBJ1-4	TGTGCCAGCAGGCGGGGGTCAACTAATGAAAAACTGTTTTTT	CASRRGSTNEKLFF
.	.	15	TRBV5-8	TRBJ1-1	TGTGCCAGCAGCTCCTTAGGAGCACAGAACACTGAAGCTTTCTTT	CASSSLGAQNTEAFF
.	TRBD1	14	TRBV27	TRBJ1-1	TGTGCCAGCAGTCCCCGCACAGGGGCCGTGGAAGCTTTCTTT	CASSPRTGAVEAFF
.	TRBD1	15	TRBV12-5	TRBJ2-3	TGTGCTAGTGGTCCCGGGACAGATAGCACAGATACGCAGTATTTT	CASGPGTDSTDTQYF
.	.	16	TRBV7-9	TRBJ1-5	TGTGCCAGCAGCTTAGATTACAGCGGCAGCAATCAGCCCCAGCATTTT	CASSLDYSGSNQPQHF
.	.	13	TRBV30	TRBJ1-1	TGTGCCTGGAGTGTTCGGGATCTCACTGAAGCTTTCTTT	CAWSVRDLTEAFF
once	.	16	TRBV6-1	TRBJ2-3	TGTGCCAGCAGCGAAATACAGGGGACTAGCACAGATACGCAGTATTTT	CASSEIQGTSTDTQYF
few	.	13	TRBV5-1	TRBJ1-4	TGCGCCAGCAGCTCCCTAGGGGGAGAAAAACTGTTTTTT	CASSSLGGEKLFF
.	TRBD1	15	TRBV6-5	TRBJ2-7	TGTGCCAGCAGCCGGGACAGGTCGAGCTCCTACGAGCAGTACTTC	CASSRDRSSSYEQYF